This entry is about one T cell receptor (beta chain). These data come from a study of cytomegalovirus exposure and HLA in healthy donors. 60 Vbeta and 13 Jbeta primers were used in PCR. TCRdb's table, derived via immunoSEQ multiplex PCR, lists solely in-frame clones and lacks some. This table holds roughly 60,000 clones, about 80% found once. The CDR3 has 16 amino acids. V was pared by 0 bases and J by 0 bases, with 11 bases between. CDR1 and CDR2 (germline): SGHNT, YYREEE (reference sequence). The sequenced sample was PBMCs. V gene TRBV5-4 combines with J gene TRBJ2-3; tentatively, D is TRBD1 (5 bases). The receptor's source is a man younger than 45 in good health and CMV-seronegative. DNA of the CDR3: TGTGCCAGCAGCTTGGCACAGGTCTCTAGCACAGATACGCAGTATTTT. It translates to CASSLAQVSSTDTQYF.